This record concerns one T cell receptor beta chain sequence. Its specificity is not known. Germline CDR1 and CDR2: MNHEY and SVGAGI. Trimming took 4 bases from V and 4 from J; bases not matched to a gene: 3. This CDR3 region has 14 residues. This sample was included in a study of cytomegalovirus exposure and HLA in healthy donors. Findings of the study overall: Presence/absence results assume similar sequencing depth per donor, which may not hold. In vitro testing confirmed a few CMV-associated chains as specific for CMV antigens. In an earlier analysis, in some 500 donors, most V segments appeared productive either ~87% or ~30% of the time.

A multiplex PCR was run with 60 Vbeta primers and 13 Jbeta primers. Assay used: immunoSEQ multiplex PCR; TCRdb lists only in-frame clones, some missing. The sample includes approximately 22,000 clones, around 77% of them seen just once. The J gene is TRBJ1-4, the V gene TRBV6-5, with TRBD1 matching 7 bases. This sequence originates from a man in his sixties in good health and CMV-seronegative. The sequenced material came from PBMCs. The CDR3 sequence: CASSSTGRNEKLFF. The CDR3 nucleotides are TGTGCCAGCAGTTCGACAGGGCGTAATGAAAAACTGTTTTTT.